This T cell receptor (beta chain) was sequenced during a study of T cell repertoires in cytomegalovirus infection. Concerning this clonotype itself: The antigen is unknown.

V lost 1 base to trimming and J lost 5 bases, with 11 bases between them. The length of the CDR3 is 14 residues. Germline assignment: CDR1 KGHSH and CDR2 LQKENI. Study results and caveats: Within the response measured ex vivo, HLA-C-restricted CMV-specific TCR beta clonotypes were dominant.

TCRdb independently ran MiXCR on the reads; one entry per CDR3 protein. The sample yields 400,000 to 600,000 distinct CDR3 sequences, roughly 46% seen once. The receptor's source is a human donor in good health (CMV status not recorded). Some clones in this sample may be carry-over from other donors' samples. This chain uses TRBV18 with TRBJ2-5; possibly TRBD2 for D (5 bases). The material sequenced was cultured PBMCs, taken from culture after CMV antigen stimulation. The CDR3 nucleotides are TGTGCCAGCTCACCACGGAGATCGGGGGAGACCCAGTACTTC. It is translated as CASSPRRSGETQYF.